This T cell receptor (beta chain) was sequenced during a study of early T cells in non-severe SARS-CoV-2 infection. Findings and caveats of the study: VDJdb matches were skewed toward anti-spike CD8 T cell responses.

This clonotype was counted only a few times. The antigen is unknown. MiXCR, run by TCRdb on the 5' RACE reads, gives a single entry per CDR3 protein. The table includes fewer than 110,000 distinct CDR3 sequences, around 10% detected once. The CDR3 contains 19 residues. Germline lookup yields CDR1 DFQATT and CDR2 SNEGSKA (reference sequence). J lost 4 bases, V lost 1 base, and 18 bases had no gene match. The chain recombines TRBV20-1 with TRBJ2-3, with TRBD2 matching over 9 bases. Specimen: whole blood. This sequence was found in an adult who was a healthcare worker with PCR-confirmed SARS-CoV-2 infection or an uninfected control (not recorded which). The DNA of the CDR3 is TGCAGTGCTAGAGTCCTACGGGGATTAGCGGGAGATTGGGCAGATACGCAGTATTTT. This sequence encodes CSARVLRGLAGDWADTQYF.